The 29 T cell receptor beta chains presented below share a single source sample, sequenced in a study of T cell repertoires in cytomegalovirus infection. TCRdb analysed the reads with MiXCR anew, one entry per CDR3 protein. This table holds 200,000 to 250,000 distinct CDR3 sequences, 22% found once. Sequencing used CD8+ T cells from PBMCs. Receptors originate from a human donor in good health (CMV status not recorded). Some clones in this sample may be carry-over from other donors' samples.

V is TRBV11-2 and J is TRBJ2-7, with 8 bases fitting TRBD1. V lost 4 bases to trimming and J lost 3 bases; unmatched junction nucleotides: 8. In germline, CDR1 is SGHAT, CDR2 FQNNGV. This CDR3 has 15 amino acids. The CDR3 nucleotides read TGTGCCAGCAGCTCTTTACAGGGGGTAAACTACGAGCAGTACTTC. Translation: CASSSLQGVNYEQYF.

This clonotype was detected a few times. The J gene is TRBJ1-2, the V gene TRBV5-5, with a weak D call TRBD1 (5 bases). With 2 bases removed from V and 4 bases from J, the gap between germline ends came to 15 bases. Germline CDR1 and CDR2: SGHKS and YYEKEE (reference sequence). The CDR3 covers 15 residues. CDR3 sequence reads: CASSFSGTVAYGYTF. Written as DNA, the CDR3 is TGTGCCAGCAGCTTTTCGGGGACGGTTGCCTATGGCTACACCTTC.

This chain links TRBV27 with TRBJ1-1, with D unclear. The germline V gene has CDR1 MNHEY and CDR2 SMNVEV (reference sequence). CDR3 length: 13 amino acids. Between the trimmed V and J ends, which lost 1 base and 7 bases, there was a span of 10 bases. The CDR3 sequence: CASSLWVAGEAFF. Here the CDR3 DNA reads TGTGCCAGCAGTTTATGGGTGGCTGGTGAAGCTTTCTTT.

This clonotype was detected a few times. This chain joins TRBV2 and TRBJ1-1; D call uncertain. The V end lost 6 bases, the J end lost 4 bases, and 12 bases lay between the germline ends. This CDR3 comprises 13 residues. The V gene's germline CDR1 is SNHLY and CDR2 FYNNEI. CDR3 sequence reads: CASSELWSTEAFF. The CDR3 DNA sequence: TGTGCCAGCAGCGAGTTGTGGAGCACTGAAGCTTTCTTT.

The rearrangement links TRBV24-1 to TRBJ2-3; the D gene is possibly TRBD2 (5 bases). Trimming removed 2 bases at V and 2 bases at J, with 7 bases between. The CDR3 contains 14 residues. Looked up from germline, CDR1 is KGHDR and CDR2 is SFDVKD. The CDR3 region has the DNA TGTGCCACCAGTGATTCGGGGTCCACAGATACGCAGTATTTT. Encoded protein: CATSDSGSTDTQYF.

This clonotype was seen ten or more times. The chain links TRBV28 to TRBJ2-1; D gene ambiguous. The CDR3 is 13 residues long. Trimming stripped 3 bases from V and 3 bases from J, with 6 bases between. Germline V gene sequence: CDR1 MDHEN, CDR2 SYDVKM. The CDR3 is CASSFTVYNEQFF. In DNA, the CDR3 is TGTGCCAGCAGTTTCACAGTCTACAATGAGCAGTTCTTC.

This clonotype was found many times. The rearrangement joins TRBV14 to TRBJ1-1; 7 bases align to TRBD1. Unmatched junction bases numbered 8, after V lost 3 bases and J lost 4 bases. Per the germline V gene, CDR1 is SGHDN and CDR2 is FVKESK. This CDR3 region has 15 residues. The CDR3 coding sequence is TGTGCCAGCAGCCAGGAGGGGGCCGTCCTCACTGAAGCTTTCTTT. Translation: CASSQEGAVLTEAFF.

This chain connects TRBV11-2 to TRBJ1-1; D gene ambiguous. Per the germline V gene, CDR1 is SGHAT and CDR2 is FQNNGV. V lost 1 base and J 11 bases, leaving 17 bases between the germline ends. The CDR3 runs to 14 residues. The DNA for the CDR3 is TGTGCCAGCAGCTTAGTCAGAAGGGAAAACGGGGCTTTCTTT. This translates into CASSLVRRENGAFF.

This clonotype was seen many times. V and J are TRBV6-6 and TRBJ1-1; D call uncertain. This CDR3 has 16 residues. The V end was cut by 0 bases, the J end by 4 bases, with 15 bases between. Germline V gene lookup returns CDR1 MNHNY and CDR2 SVGAGI (reference sequence). CDR3 protein: CASSYSTDRVGTEAFF. CDR3 in DNA: TGTGCCAGCAGTTACTCTACCGATAGGGTAGGCACTGAAGCTTTCTTT.

V usage is TRBV7-4 and J usage is TRBJ1-4; TRBD1 matches at 8 bases. This CDR3 has 16 amino acids. The trim removed 8 bases at V and 1 base at J, leaving 9 bases unmatched. Germline assignment: CDR1 SGHVT and CDR2 SQSDAQ. The CDR3 nucleotides read TGTGCCAGCTTGGACAGGGATGCGCAAACTAATGAAAAACTGTTTTTT. This sequence encodes CASLDRDAQTNEKLFF.

The CDR3 sequence: CASSPTGPRDGYTF. The CDR3 DNA reads as TGTGCCAGCTCACCCACGGGGCCGCGGGATGGCTACACCTTC. The rearrangement joins TRBV18 to TRBJ1-2; D may be TRBD1 (5 bases). Trimming took off 3 bases at V and 6 bases at J, with 14 bases between the two ends. This CDR3 has 14 residues. From germline, CDR1 is KGHSH and CDR2 LQKENI.

This clonotype appeared many times. V is TRBV6-2 or TRBV6-3 and J is TRBJ2-1, with TRBD2 matching over 13 bases. V shed 2 bases and J 0 bases; nucleotides not matched to a gene: 13. Germline CDR1 MNHEY, CDR2 SVGEGT. The CDR3 is made up of 21 amino acids. This CDR3 is CASSYREGTSGEISSYNEQFF. The CDR3 region has the DNA TGTGCCAGCAGTTACCGCGAGGGGACTAGCGGGGAGATCAGCTCCTACAATGAGCAGTTCTTC.

The gene calls are TRBV28 and TRBJ1-1; 8 positions match TRBD1. Per the germline V gene, CDR1 is MDHEN and CDR2 is SYDVKM. This CDR3 spans 16 amino acids. The ends lost 5 bases at V and 0 bases at J; junction bases unmatched: 8. CDR3 loop: CASSVRTGFMNTEAFF. CDR3 DNA: TGTGCCAGCAGTGTAAGGACAGGGTTCATGAACACTGAAGCTTTCTTT. The full variable domain, completed using reference TRBV28 and TRBJ1-1, is DVKVTQSSRYLVKRTGEKVFLECVQDMDHENMFWYRQDPGLGLRLIYFSYDVKMKEKGDIPEGYSVSREKKERFSLILESASTNQTSMYLCASSVRTGFMNTEAFFGQGTRLTVV.

This clonotype was recorded a few times. V and J are TRBV20-1 and TRBJ2-3; 7 positions match TRBD2. Unmatched junction bases numbered 5, after V lost 3 bases and J lost 2 bases. The CDR3 sequence is 14 residues long. Per germline, CDR1 DFQATT and CDR2 SNEGSKA (reference sequence). The CDR3 DNA sequence: TGCAGTGCTAGTGGGGGACTAAACACAGATACGCAGTATTTT. Translated, it gives CSASGGLNTDTQYF.

V and J are TRBV6-5 and TRBJ2-2, with D perhaps given as TRBD1 or TRBD2 (6 bases each). Germline assignment: CDR1 MNHEY and CDR2 SVGAGI. The CDR3 spans 18 residues. V was pared by 5 bases and J by 1 base, with 20 bases between. The chain's CDR3 is CASSTDMGGDLNTGELFF. For the CDR3, the DNA is TGTGCCAGCAGTACAGATATGGGGGGCGATTTGAACACCGGGGAGCTGTTTTTT.

This clonotype was seen more than once but under ten times. Written as DNA, the CDR3 is TGTGCCAGCAGGTGGGGGGATGACACTGAAGCTTTCTTT. This codes for CASRWGDDTEAFF. The chain uses TRBV28 and TRBJ1-1; D possibly corresponds to TRBD1 (5 bases). Germline values: CDR1 MDHEN, CDR2 SYDVKM. V lost 6 bases and J lost 3, with 11 bases in between. The CDR3 sequence is 13 residues long.

This clonotype has at least ten counts. J is TRBJ2-5 and V is TRBV7-9; 7 positions agree with TRBD2. The V gene end was trimmed by 2 bases and the J gene end by 2 bases; junction bases not matched to a gene: 5. The length of the CDR3 is 15 residues. Germline-derived CDR1 and CDR2 are SEHNR and FQNEAQ (reference sequence). The chain's CDR3 is CASSLLGGEQETQYF. Written as DNA, the CDR3 is TGTGCCAGCAGCTTATTGGGGGGGGAACAAGAGACCCAGTACTTC.

This clonotype was recorded a few times. The rearrangement uses TRBV19 and TRBJ2-7; D gene ambiguous. The CDR3 length is 12 residues. Germline loops: CDR1 LNHDA, CDR2 SQIVND (reference sequence). The V and J ends lost 3 bases and 3 bases respectively, with 6 bases between them. The CDR3 sequence: CASSMSIYEQYF. The CDR3 DNA reads as TGTGCCAGTAGTATGTCCATCTACGAGCAGTACTTC.

The genes are TRBV6-5 and TRBJ2-7; D ambiguous. The V gene's germline CDR1 is MNHEY and CDR2 SVGAGI. V dropped 0 bases and J dropped 6 bases, with 9 bases sitting between them. The length of the CDR3 is 13 residues. The CDR3 region has the DNA TGTGCCAGCAGTTACTCTTTCTTCAGCGAGCAGTACTTC. It encodes CASSYSFFSEQYF.

With respect to this clonotype: A read error may explain this, as a much larger clone is one base away. The V gene is TRBV7-3, the J gene TRBJ2-2, with D perhaps matching TRBD2 (6 bases). The CDR3 contains 14 residues. In germline, CDR1 is SGHTA, CDR2 FQGTGA. For the CDR3, the DNA is TGTCCCAGCAGCTTCGGGGGAATCACCGGGGAGCTGTTTTTT. Amino acids: CPSSFGGITGELFF.

This chain uses TRBV7-6 with TRBJ1-1; D is perhaps TRBD1 (5 bases). CDR1 is SGHVS and CDR2 is FNYEAQ in the germline V gene. There are 12 residues in the CDR3. V was shortened by 5 bases and J by 4 bases, with 8 bases between the two germline ends. CDR3 sequence reads: CASSQGATEAFF. In nucleotides, the CDR3 is TGTGCCAGCAGCCAGGGTGCCACTGAAGCTTTCTTT.

This clonotype was counted once. This rearrangement joins TRBV20-1 to TRBJ2-7, with D possibly being TRBD2 (6 bases). Trimming pared 0 bases from V and 4 bases from J, leaving 7 bases between. The CDR3 is 12 amino acids. The V gene's germline CDR1 is DFQATT and CDR2 SNEGSKA (reference sequence). This CDR3 reads CSARDRGYEQYF. The CDR3 region has the DNA TGCAGTGCTAGAGACCGGGGGTACGAGCAGTACTTC.

The V gene is TRBV28, the J gene TRBJ2-7; 8 bases agree with TRBD1. The CDR3 covers 16 residues. V trimming: 1 base; J trimming: 2 bases; junction bases outside the gene matches: 7. Germline CDR1 MDHEN, CDR2 SYDVKM. CDR3 DNA: TGTGCCAGCAGTTTATTCCGGGACAGGCACACCTACGAGCAGTACTTC. Amino acids: CASSLFRDRHTYEQYF.

The CDR3 region has the DNA TGTGCCAGCAGTTCTATAAGTCGTGTCGAGCAGTACTTC. Translated: CASSSISRVEQYF. The chain carries TRBV5-6 and TRBJ2-7; D not resolved. V lost 5 bases and J 6 bases, leaving 15 bases between the germline ends. The CDR3 spans 13 residues. Germline-derived CDR1 and CDR2 are SGHDT and YYEEEE.

This clonotype has a handful of counts. The chain employs TRBV28 and TRBJ1-5; the D is unclear. This CDR3 has 13 amino acids. The germline gives CDR1 MDHEN, CDR2 SYDVKM. V was pared by 7 bases and J by 3 bases, with 10 bases between. The DNA for the CDR3 is TGTGCCAGCATACGTGGGGACAATCAGCCCCAGCATTTT. It yields the protein CASIRGDNQPQHF.

The chain uses TRBV28 and TRBJ1-2, with TRBD1 identical over 9 bases. The germline V gene has CDR1 MDHEN and CDR2 SYDVKM. J was trimmed by 8 bases and V by 7 bases; bases with no gene match: 5. This CDR3 is 12 amino acids long. CDR3 in DNA: TGTGCCAGCATCGACAGGGGGGGAGGCTACACCTTC. Amino acids: CASIDRGGGYTF.

This clonotype was counted at least ten times. The chain recombines TRBV7-2 with TRBJ2-1; D gene uncertain. This CDR3 spans 15 amino acids. The ends were cut back, 5 bases at V and 8 bases at J, with 19 bases in the middle. Germline assignment: CDR1 SGHTA and CDR2 FQGNSA. The CDR3 DNA sequence: TGTGCCAGCAGCCCATTATCCAGGCTTTGGGATGAGCAGTTCTTC. Translation: CASSPLSRLWDEQFF. Based on the CDR3 plus reference TRBV7-2 and TRBJ2-1, the full variable domain is GAGVSQSPSNKVTEKGKDVELRCDPISGHTALYWYRQSLGQGLEFLIYFQGNSAPDKSGLPSDRFSAERTGGSVSTLTIQRTQQEDSAVYLCASSPLSRLWDEQFFGPGTRLTVL.

J is TRBJ2-2 and V is TRBV7-4, with D perhaps TRBD1 (6 bases). CDR3 size: 16 residues. Germline V CDR1 and CDR2: SGHVT, SQSDAQ. Deletions cut 4 bases from V and 0 bases from J, with 12 bases between. For the CDR3, the DNA is TGTGCCAGCAGCTCGTCCCGGGACACGAACACCGGGGAGCTGTTTTTT. This translates into CASSSSRDTNTGELFF. Together with reference TRBV7-4 and TRBJ2-2, the CDR3 gives the full variable domain: GAGVSQSPRYKVAKRGRDVALRCDSISGHVTLYWYRQTLGQGSEVLTYSQSDAQRDKSGRPSGRFSAERPERSVSTLKIQRTEQGDSAVYLCASSSSRDTNTGELFFGEGSRLTVL.

V is TRBV29-1 and J is TRBJ2-5, with TRBD1 matching 7 bases. The trim removed 0 bases at V and 6 bases at J, leaving 4 bases unmatched. This CDR3 has 13 residues. Germline values: CDR1 SQVTM, CDR2 ANQGSEA. The CDR3 DNA follows: TGCAGCGTTGAAGAGGGACAGCCCAAGACCCAGTACTTC. This sequence encodes CSVEEGQPKTQYF. Together with reference TRBV29-1 and TRBJ2-5, the CDR3 gives the full variable domain: SAVISQKPSRDICQRGTSLTIQCQVDSQVTMMFWYRQQPGQSLTLIATANQGSEATYESGFVIDKFPISRPNLTFSTLTVSNMSPEDSSIYLCSVEEGQPKTQYFGPGTRLLVL.